This T cell receptor (beta chain) was observed in a study of OX40 agonist ivuxolimab in advanced cancers. Study at large: Therapy given before enrollment (anti-PD-1, anti-PD-L1 or anti-CTLA-4) was allowed, and under 45% had some.

The CDR3 extends over 15 amino acids. CDR1 SGHRS and CDR2 YFSETQ come from the germline V gene. The V gene lost 5 bases and the J gene lost 3 bases, with 17 bases spanning the gap. Concerning this clone: Its antigen is still unknown.

The repertoire was sequenced with immunoSEQ multiplex PCR; TCRdb's copy has only in-frame clones and lacks some. The sample shows tens of thousands of clones, more than 70% of them seen only once. Whole-study findings and limits: The study found among the lowest clonal expansion in partial responders at 0.1-3.0 mg/kg.

This receptor was identified in an adult with an advanced solid tumor such as melanoma, head and neck, liver or kidney cancer. The chain has TRBV5-1 and TRBJ1-1; a possible D gene is TRBD1 (5 bases). The specimen comprised CD4+ or CD8+ T cells sorted from blood, sampled in a trial of the OX40 agonist ivuxolimab. CDR3 loop: CASSWQGNKDTEAFF. The DNA of the CDR3 is TGCGCCAGCAGTTGGCAGGGTAATAAGGACACTGAAGCTTTCTTT. The entire variable domain, with the rest obtained from reference TRBV5-1 and TRBJ1-1, is as follows: KAGVTQTPRYLIKTRGQQVTLSCSPISGHRSVSWYQQTPGQGLQFLFEYFSETQRNKGNFPGRFSGRQFSNSRSEMNVSTLELGDSALYLCASSWQGNKDTEAFFGQGTRLTVV.